This T cell receptor (beta chain) was found in a study of T cell responses to AZD1222 COVID-19 vaccine. General observations from the study: All repertoire sampling was performed exclusively after the peak T cell response. There were mostly white British donors and more females than males, and clonal diversity was possibly underestimated. Spike-specific TCR breadth and depth both grew after two AZD1222 doses.

A note on this clone: Its antigen is as yet unknown.

The CDR3 is made up of 13 amino acids. Per the germline V gene, CDR1 is MNHEY and CDR2 is SMNVEV (reference sequence). V gave up 4 bases and J gave up 7 bases, with 13 bases separating them. Assay used: immunoSEQ multiplex PCR; TCRdb lists only in-frame clones, some missing. The sample shows 40,000 to 60,000 clones, approximately 79% of them seen only once. The TCR comes from an adult in good health. Sequenced here: peripheral blood, sampled on day 0 of MenACWY control vaccination. The chain has TRBV27 and TRBJ1-1, with D perhaps TRBD1 (6 bases). CDR3 in amino acids: CASSYRAGGEAFF. The CDR3 coding sequence is TGTGCCAGCAGTTACAGGGCGGGGGGTGAAGCTTTCTTT.